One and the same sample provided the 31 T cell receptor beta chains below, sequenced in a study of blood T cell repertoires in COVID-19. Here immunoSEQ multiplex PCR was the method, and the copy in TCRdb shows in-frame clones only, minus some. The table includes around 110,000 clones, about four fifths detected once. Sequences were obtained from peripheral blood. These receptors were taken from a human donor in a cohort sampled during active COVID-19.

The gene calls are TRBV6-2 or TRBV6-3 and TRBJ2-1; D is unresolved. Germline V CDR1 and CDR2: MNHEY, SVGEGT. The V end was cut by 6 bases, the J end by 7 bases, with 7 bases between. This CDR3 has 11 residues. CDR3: CASSLVNEQFF. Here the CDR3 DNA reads TGTGCCAGCAGCCTAGTTAATGAGCAGTTCTTC.

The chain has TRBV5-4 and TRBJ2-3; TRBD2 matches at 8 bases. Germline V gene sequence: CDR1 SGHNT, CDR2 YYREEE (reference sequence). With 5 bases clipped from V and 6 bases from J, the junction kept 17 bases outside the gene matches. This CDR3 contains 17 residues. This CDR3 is CASSPANGRAVGDTQYF. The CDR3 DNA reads TGTGCCAGCAGTCCAGCGAACGGGAGGGCCGTTGGGGATACGCAGTATTTT.

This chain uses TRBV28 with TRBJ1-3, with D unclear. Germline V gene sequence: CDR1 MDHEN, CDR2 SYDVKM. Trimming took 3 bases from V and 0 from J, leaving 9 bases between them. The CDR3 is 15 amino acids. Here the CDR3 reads CASSLLRISGNTIYF. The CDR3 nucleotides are TGTGCCAGCAGTTTGTTGCGCATCTCTGGAAACACCATATATTTT.

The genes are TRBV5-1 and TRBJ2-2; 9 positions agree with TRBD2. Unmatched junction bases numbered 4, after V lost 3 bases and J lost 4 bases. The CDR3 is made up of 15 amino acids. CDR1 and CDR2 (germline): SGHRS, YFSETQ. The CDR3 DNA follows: TGCGCCAGCAGCTACGGGACTAGCATCACCGGGGAGCTGTTTTTT. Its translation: CASSYGTSITGELFF.

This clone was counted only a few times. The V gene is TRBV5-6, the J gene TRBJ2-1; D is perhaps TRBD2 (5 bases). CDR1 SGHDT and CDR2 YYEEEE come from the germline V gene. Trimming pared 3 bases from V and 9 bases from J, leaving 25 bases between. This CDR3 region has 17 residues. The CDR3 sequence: CASSWRTALYGRGEQFF. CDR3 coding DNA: TGTGCCAGCAGCTGGAGGACGGCGCTCTATGGCCGAGGTGAGCAGTTCTTC.

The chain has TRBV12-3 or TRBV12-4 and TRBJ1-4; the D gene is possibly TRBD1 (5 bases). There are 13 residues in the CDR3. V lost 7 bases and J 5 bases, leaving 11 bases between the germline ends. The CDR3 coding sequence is TGTGCCAGCACCCCCCGGGGGAATGAAAAACTGTTTTTT. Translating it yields CASTPRGNEKLFF.

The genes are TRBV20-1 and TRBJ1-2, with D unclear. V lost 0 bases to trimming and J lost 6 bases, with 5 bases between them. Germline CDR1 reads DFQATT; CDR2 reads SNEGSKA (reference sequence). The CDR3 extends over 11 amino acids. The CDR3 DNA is TGCAGTGCTAGAGATGTAAATGGCTACACCTTC. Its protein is CSARDVNGYTF.

The CDR3 DNA reads TGTGCCAGCAGGGACTCTAATTCACCCCTCCACTTT. Translated: CASRDSNSPLHF. The chain couples TRBV19 to TRBJ1-6; tentatively, D is TRBD1 (5 bases). Germline CDR1 and CDR2: LNHDA and SQIVND (reference sequence). This CDR3 spans 12 amino acids. V gave up 9 bases and J gave up 6 bases, with 9 bases separating them.

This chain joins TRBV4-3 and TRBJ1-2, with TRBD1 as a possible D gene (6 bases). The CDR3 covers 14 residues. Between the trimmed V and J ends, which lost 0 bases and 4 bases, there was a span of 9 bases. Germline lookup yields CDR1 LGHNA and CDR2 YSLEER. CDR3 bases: TGCGCCAGCAGCCAAGACAGGGGCGTCTATGGCTACACCTTC. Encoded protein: CASSQDRGVYGYTF.

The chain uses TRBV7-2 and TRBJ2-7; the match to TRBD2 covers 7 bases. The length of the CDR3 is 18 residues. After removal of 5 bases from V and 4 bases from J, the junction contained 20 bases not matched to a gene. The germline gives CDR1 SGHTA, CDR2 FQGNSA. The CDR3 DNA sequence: TGTGCCAGCAGCCATCTTGACCCTGGGCTAGCGGAGGGATACGAGCAGTACGTC. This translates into CASSHLDPGLAEGYEQYV.

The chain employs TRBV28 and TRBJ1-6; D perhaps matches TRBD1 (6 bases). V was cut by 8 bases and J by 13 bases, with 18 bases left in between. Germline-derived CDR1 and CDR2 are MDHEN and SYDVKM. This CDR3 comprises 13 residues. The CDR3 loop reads CASVGEGGSPLHF. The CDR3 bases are TGTGCCAGCGTAGGGGAGGGGGGCTCGCCCCTCCACTTT. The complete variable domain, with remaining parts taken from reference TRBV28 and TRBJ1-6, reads DVKVTQSSRYLVKRTGEKVFLECVQDMDHENMFWYRQDPGLGLRLIYFSYDVKMKEKGDIPEGYSVSREKKERFSLILESASTNQTSMYLCASVGEGGSPLHFGNGTRLTVT.

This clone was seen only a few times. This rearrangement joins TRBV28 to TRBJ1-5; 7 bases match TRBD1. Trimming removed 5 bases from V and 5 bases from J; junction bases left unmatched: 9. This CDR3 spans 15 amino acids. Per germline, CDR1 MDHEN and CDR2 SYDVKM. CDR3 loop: CASSALGGSDQPQHF. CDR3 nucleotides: TGTGCCAGCAGTGCCTTAGGGGGCTCAGATCAGCCCCAGCATTTT.

Here the CDR3 DNA reads TGTGCCAGTAGTATAGGGAGGAATGAGCAGTTCTTC. It specifies CASSIGRNEQFF. The V gene is TRBV19, the J gene TRBJ2-1; D possibly corresponds to TRBD2 (5 bases). Per germline, CDR1 LNHDA and CDR2 SQIVND (reference sequence). The CDR3 extends over 12 amino acids. V lost 1 base, J lost 7 bases, and 5 bases lay in between.

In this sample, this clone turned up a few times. The CDR3 DNA follows: TGTGCCAGTAGTATCCAGGAAGGCTATGGCTACACCTTC. Translated, it gives CASSIQEGYGYTF. The chain combines TRBV19 with TRBJ1-2; unclear D gene. CDR1 is LNHDA and CDR2 is SQIVND in the germline V gene (reference sequence). This CDR3 contains 13 residues. V lost 3 bases, J lost 4 bases, and 9 bases lay in between.

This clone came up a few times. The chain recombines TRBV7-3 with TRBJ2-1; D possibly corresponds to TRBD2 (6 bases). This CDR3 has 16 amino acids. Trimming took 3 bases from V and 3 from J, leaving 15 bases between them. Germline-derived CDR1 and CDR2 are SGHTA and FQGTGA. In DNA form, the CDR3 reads TGTGCCAGCAGCTTTGGGGGAGCGGGTCACTACAATGAGCAGTTCTTC. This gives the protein CASSFGGAGHYNEQFF.

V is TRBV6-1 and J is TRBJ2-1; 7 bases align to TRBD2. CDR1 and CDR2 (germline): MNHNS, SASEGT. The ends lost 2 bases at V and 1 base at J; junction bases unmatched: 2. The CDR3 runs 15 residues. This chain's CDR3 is CASSEWGGSYNEQFF. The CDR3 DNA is TGTGCCAGCAGTGAATGGGGGGGTTCCTACAATGAGCAGTTCTTC.

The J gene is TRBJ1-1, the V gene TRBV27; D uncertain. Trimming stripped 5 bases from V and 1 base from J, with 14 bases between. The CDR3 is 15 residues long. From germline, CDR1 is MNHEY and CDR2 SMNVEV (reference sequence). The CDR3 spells CASSLSPFGNTEAFF. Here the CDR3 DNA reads TGTGCCAGCAGTCTGAGCCCTTTTGGGAACACTGAAGCTTTCTTT.

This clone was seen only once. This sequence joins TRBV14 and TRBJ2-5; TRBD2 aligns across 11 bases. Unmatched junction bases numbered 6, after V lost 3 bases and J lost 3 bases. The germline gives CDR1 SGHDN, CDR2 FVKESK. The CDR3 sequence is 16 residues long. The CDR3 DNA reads TGTGCCAGCAGCCACCTTAGCGGGAGGGGGGAAGAGACCCAGTACTTC. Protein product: CASSHLSGRGEETQYF.

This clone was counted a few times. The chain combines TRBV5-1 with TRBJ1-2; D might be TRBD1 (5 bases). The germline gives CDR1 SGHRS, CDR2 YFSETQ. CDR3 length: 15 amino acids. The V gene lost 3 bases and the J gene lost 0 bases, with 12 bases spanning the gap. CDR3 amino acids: CASSSWTLTNYGYTF. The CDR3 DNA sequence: TGCGCCAGCAGCTCATGGACACTTACTAACTATGGCTACACCTTC.

The CDR3 DNA is TGTGCCAGCAGCCCGGGGACCAGCGGGGATACGCAGTATTTT. This codes for CASSPGTSGDTQYF. The rearrangement uses TRBV7-7 and TRBJ2-3; TRBD2 might be the D (6 bases). V was cut by 5 bases and J by 6 bases, with 15 bases left in between. The V gene's germline CDR1 is SSHAT and CDR2 FNYEAQ (reference sequence). CDR3 length: 14 amino acids. Full variable domain (outside the CDR3, taken from reference TRBV7-7 and TRBJ2-3): GAGVSQSPRYKVTKRGQDVTLRCDPISSHATLYWYQQALGQGPEFLTYFNYEAQPDKSGLPSDRFSAERPEGSISTLTIQRTEQRDSAMYRCASSPGTSGDTQYFGPGTRLTVL.

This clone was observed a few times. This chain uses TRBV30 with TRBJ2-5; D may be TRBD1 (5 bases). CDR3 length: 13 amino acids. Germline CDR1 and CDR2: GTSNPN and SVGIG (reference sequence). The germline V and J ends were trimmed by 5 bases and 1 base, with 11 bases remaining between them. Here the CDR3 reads CAWEGAVQETQYF. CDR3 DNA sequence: TGTGCCTGGGAAGGGGCGGTCCAAGAGACCCAGTACTTC.

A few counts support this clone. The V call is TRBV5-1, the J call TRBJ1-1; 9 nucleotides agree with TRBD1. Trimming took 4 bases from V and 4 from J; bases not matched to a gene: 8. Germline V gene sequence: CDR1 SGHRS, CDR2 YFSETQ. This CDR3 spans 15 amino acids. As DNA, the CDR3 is TGCGCCAGCAGCCCAGGACAGGGGCTGGGCACTGAAGCTTTCTTT. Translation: CASSPGQGLGTEAFF.

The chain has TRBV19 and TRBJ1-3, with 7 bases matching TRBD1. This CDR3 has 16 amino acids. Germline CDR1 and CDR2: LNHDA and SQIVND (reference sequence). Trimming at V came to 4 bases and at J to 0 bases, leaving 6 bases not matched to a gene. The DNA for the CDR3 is TGTGCCAGTAGTACGATTGGGACAGACTCTGGAAACACCATATATTTT. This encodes CASSTIGTDSGNTIYF.

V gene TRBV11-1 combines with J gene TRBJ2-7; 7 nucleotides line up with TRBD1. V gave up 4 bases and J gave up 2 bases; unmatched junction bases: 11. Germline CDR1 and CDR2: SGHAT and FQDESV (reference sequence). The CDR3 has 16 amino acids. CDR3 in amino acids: CASSSSGQALTYEQYF. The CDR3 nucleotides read TGTGCCAGCAGCTCCTCCGGACAGGCCCTAACCTACGAGCAGTACTTC. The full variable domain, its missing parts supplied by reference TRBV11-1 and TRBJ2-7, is EAEVAQSPRYKITEKSQAVAFWCDPISGHATLYWYRQILGQGPELLVQFQDESVVDDSQLPKDRFSAERLKGVDSTLKIQPAELGDSAMYLCASSSSGQALTYEQYFGPGTRLTVT.

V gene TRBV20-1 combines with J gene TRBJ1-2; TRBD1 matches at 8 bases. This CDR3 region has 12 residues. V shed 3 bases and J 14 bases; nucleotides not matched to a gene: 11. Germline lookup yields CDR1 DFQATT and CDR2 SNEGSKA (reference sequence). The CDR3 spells CSASWTGQISTF. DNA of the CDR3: TGCAGTGCTAGTTGGACAGGGCAAATTAGTACCTTC.

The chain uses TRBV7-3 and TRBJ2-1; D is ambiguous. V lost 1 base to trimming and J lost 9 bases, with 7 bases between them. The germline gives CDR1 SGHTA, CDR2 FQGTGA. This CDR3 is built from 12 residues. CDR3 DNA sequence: TGTGCCAGCAGCTTAATTCTAGGTGAGCAGTTCTTC. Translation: CASSLILGEQFF.

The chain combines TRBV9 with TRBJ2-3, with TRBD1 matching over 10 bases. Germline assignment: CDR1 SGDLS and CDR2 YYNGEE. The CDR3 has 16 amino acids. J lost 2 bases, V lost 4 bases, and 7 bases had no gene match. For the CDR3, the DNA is TGTGCCAGCAGCTTAACGACAGGGGGCTCCACAGATACGCAGTATTTT. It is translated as CASSLTTGGSTDTQYF.

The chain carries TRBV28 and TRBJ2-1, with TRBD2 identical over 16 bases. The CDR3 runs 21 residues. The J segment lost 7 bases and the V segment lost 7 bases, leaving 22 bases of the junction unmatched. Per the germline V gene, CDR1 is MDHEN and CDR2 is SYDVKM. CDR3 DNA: TGTGCCAGCAAACCCCCGGGACTAGCGGGAGGGCCGTCCCTTTCCCTTAATGAGCAGTTCTTC. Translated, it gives CASKPPGLAGGPSLSLNEQFF.

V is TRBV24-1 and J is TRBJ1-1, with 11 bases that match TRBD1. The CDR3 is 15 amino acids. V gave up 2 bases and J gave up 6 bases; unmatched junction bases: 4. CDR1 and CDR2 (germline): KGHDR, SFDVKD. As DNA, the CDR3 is TGTGCCACCAGTGATTCCGGACAGGGGGCGGCTGAAGCTTTCTTT. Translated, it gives CATSDSGQGAAEAFF.

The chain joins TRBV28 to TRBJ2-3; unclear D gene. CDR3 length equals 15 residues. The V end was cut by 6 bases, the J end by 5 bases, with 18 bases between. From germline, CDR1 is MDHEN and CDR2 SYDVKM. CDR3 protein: CASRRDKIYKDTQYF. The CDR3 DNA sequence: TGTGCCAGCAGACGCGACAAGATTTACAAAGATACGCAGTATTTT.

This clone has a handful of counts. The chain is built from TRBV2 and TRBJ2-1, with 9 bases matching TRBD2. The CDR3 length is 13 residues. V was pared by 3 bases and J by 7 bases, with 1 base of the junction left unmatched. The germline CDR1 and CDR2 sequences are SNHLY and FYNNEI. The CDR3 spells CASSDSGRNEQFF. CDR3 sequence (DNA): TGTGCCAGCAGTGATAGCGGGAGAAATGAGCAGTTCTTC. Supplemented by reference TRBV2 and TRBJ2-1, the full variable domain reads EPEVTQTPSHQVTQMGQEVILRCVPISNHLYFYWYRQILGQKVEFLVSFYNNEISEKSEIFDDQFSVERPDGSNFTLKIRSTKLEDSAMYFCASSDSGRNEQFFGPGTRLTVL.